What follows is one T cell receptor beta chain and its context. The source of the sample is a study of cytomegalovirus exposure and HLA in healthy donors. PCR involved 60 Vbeta and 13 Jbeta primers. The table came from immunoSEQ multiplex PCR; TCRdb's copy has only in-frame clones and leaves some out. This sample contains tens of thousands of clones. This CDR3 comprises 17 residues. Trimming at V came to 4 bases and at J to 2 bases, leaving 10 bases not matched to a gene. The germline V gene has CDR1 SGHTS and CDR2 YDEGEE. This TCR derives from a man in his fifties or sixties in good health and CMV-seronegative. The chain links TRBV5-8 to TRBJ2-5, with 11 positions matching TRBD2. Sequenced input: PBMCs. The CDR3 protein is CASSPLTSGGRQETQYF. CDR3 in DNA: TGTGCCAGCAGCCCGCTTACTAGCGGGGGTCGGCAAGAGACCCAGTACTTC.